Included here is one T cell receptor beta chain sequence, with context. Clones were sequenced by immunoSEQ multiplex PCR, and TCRdb holds only the in-frame ones, with some missing. Of 45,000 to 60,000 clones listed, approximately 94% are singletons. This record belongs to a study of T cell changes during pregnancy in multiple sclerosis. Between the trimmed V and J ends, which lost 2 bases and 5 bases, there was a span of 17 bases. Germline CDR1 reads SGHDT; CDR2 reads YYEEEE. The CDR3 is 15 residues long. V is TRBV5-6 and J is TRBJ2-7; a possible D gene is TRBD1 (5 bases). Here the sequenced sample was CD4+ T cells from peripheral blood mononuclear cells, taken before pregnancy. The sequence was obtained from a female donor with multiple sclerosis, enrolled in a pregnancy study. CDR3 in DNA: TGTGCCAGCAGCTTACCGGACCAAAGGGGCCACGAGCAGTACTTC. The encoded protein is CASSLPDQRGHEQYF.